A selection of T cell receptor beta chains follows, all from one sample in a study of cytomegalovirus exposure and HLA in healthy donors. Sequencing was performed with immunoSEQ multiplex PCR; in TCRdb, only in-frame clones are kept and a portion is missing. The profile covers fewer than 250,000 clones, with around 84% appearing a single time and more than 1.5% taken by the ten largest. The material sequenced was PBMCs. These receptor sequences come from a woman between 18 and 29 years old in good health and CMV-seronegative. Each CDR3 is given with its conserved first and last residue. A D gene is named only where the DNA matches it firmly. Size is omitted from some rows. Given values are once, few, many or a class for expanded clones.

cdr3_aa: CASSTLTYEQYF
cdr3_nt: TGTGCCAGCAGCACACTAACCTACGAGCAGTACTTC
d_call: -
clone_size: -
j_call: TRBJ2-7
v_call: TRBV6-1

cdr3_aa: CASSETGTGNTIYF
cdr3_nt: TGTGCCAGCAGTGAAACAGGGACAGGAAACACCATATATTTT
d_call: -
clone_size: -
j_call: TRBJ1-3
v_call: TRBV6-1

cdr3_aa: CASSSTGAASYTF
cdr3_nt: TGTGCCAGCAGCTCAACAGGAGCCGCGAGCTACACCTTC
d_call: -
clone_size: -
j_call: TRBJ1-2
v_call: TRBV7-9

cdr3_aa: CASSFRGEQFF
cdr3_nt: TGTGCCAGCAGTTTCCGCGGTGAGCAGTTCTTC
d_call: -
clone_size: -
j_call: TRBJ2-1
v_call: TRBV13

cdr3_aa: CAISEYGGEDTDTQYF
cdr3_nt: TGTGCCATCAGTGAGTATGGGGGGGAAGACACAGATACGCAGTATTTT
d_call: TRBD2
clone_size: -
j_call: TRBJ2-3
v_call: TRBV10-3

cdr3_aa: CAWSLGSPNQPQHF
cdr3_nt: TGTGCCTGGAGTCTTGGGAGTCCTAATCAGCCCCAGCATTTT
d_call: -
clone_size: -
j_call: TRBJ1-5
v_call: TRBV30

cdr3_aa: CASLVGGATQYF
cdr3_nt: TGTGCCAGCCTAGTAGGGGGTGCTACGCAGTATTTT
d_call: -
clone_size: -
j_call: TRBJ2-3
v_call: TRBV2

cdr3_aa: CASSPGQGLDGYTF
cdr3_nt: TGTGCCAGCAGTCCGGGACAGGGCTTAGATGGCTACACCTTC
d_call: TRBD1
clone_size: once
j_call: TRBJ1-2
v_call: TRBV6-5

cdr3_aa: CASSPPGQFVSLDGYTF
cdr3_nt: TGTGCCAGCTCACCACCGGGGCAGTTCGTTTCCCTTGATGGCTACACCTTC
d_call: -
clone_size: -
j_call: TRBJ1-2
v_call: TRBV18

cdr3_aa: CASKPQGRSPLHF
cdr3_nt: TGTGCCAGCAAGCCTCAGGGGCGTTCACCCCTCCACTTT
d_call: -
clone_size: -
j_call: TRBJ1-6
v_call: TRBV6-6

cdr3_aa: CAIRDRGRKGTDTQYF
cdr3_nt: TGTGCCATCCGGGACAGGGGGCGGAAGGGCACAGATACGCAGTATTTT
d_call: TRBD1
clone_size: -
j_call: TRBJ2-3
v_call: TRBV5-4

cdr3_aa: CATSSLPGQGAYEQYF
cdr3_nt: TGTGCCACCAGCAGCCTTCCGGGACAGGGGGCTTACGAGCAGTACTTC
d_call: TRBD1
clone_size: -
j_call: TRBJ2-7
v_call: TRBV15

cdr3_aa: CASSLGEGGNQPQHF
cdr3_nt: TGTGCCAGCAGCTTAGGGGAGGGTGGCAATCAGCCCCAGCATTTT
d_call: -
clone_size: -
j_call: TRBJ1-5
v_call: TRBV11-2

cdr3_aa: CAWSVGGAETQYF
cdr3_nt: TGTGCCTGGAGTGTAGGGGGTGCGGAGACCCAGTACTTC
d_call: -
clone_size: -
j_call: TRBJ2-5
v_call: TRBV30

cdr3_aa: CASSLGSVETQYF
cdr3_nt: TGTGCCAGCAGCCTAGGGTCGGTAGAGACCCAGTACTTC
d_call: -
clone_size: -
j_call: TRBJ2-5
v_call: TRBV7-6

cdr3_aa: CASLPPPGGTQYF
cdr3_nt: TGTGCCTCCCTCCCTCCCCCGGGGGGTACGCAGTATTTT
d_call: TRBD2
clone_size: -
j_call: TRBJ2-3
v_call: TRBV30

cdr3_aa: CASSSPPNSAQGVYGYTF
cdr3_nt: TGTGCCAGCAGCTCACCCCCCAATTCGGCACAGGGTGTTTATGGCTACACCTTC
d_call: -
clone_size: -
j_call: TRBJ1-2
v_call: TRBV11-2

cdr3_aa: CASSLTGNNEQFF
cdr3_nt: TGTGCCAGCAGTCTTACAGGGAACAATGAGCAGTTCTTC
d_call: -
clone_size: once
j_call: TRBJ2-1
v_call: TRBV27

cdr3_aa: CASSPRLAGGLETQYF
cdr3_nt: TGCGCCAGCAGCCCAAGACTAGCGGGGGGGCTCGAGACCCAGTACTTC
d_call: TRBD2
clone_size: -
j_call: TRBJ2-5
v_call: TRBV5-1

cdr3_aa: CASSPRLGRGTQYF
cdr3_nt: TGTGCCAGCAGCCCCCGGTTGGGCAGGGGGACCCAGTACTTC
d_call: -
clone_size: -
j_call: TRBJ2-5
v_call: TRBV6-5

cdr3_aa: CASSLGGGGYTF
cdr3_nt: TGTGCCAGCAGCTTAGGCGGGGGAGGCTACACCTTC
d_call: -
clone_size: -
j_call: TRBJ1-2
v_call: TRBV7-9

cdr3_aa: CAWTRGQGRNTIYF
cdr3_nt: TGTGCCTGGACCAGAGGACAGGGACGAAACACCATATATTTT
d_call: TRBD1
clone_size: -
j_call: TRBJ1-3
v_call: TRBV30

cdr3_aa: CASSYLGTTTNEKLFF
cdr3_nt: TGTGCCAGCAGTTACCTCGGGACAACAACTAATGAAAAACTGTTTTTT
d_call: -
clone_size: -
j_call: TRBJ1-4
v_call: TRBV6-5

cdr3_aa: CASSLVGSDTQYF
cdr3_nt: TGTGCCAGCAGCTTAGTCGGGAGCGATACGCAGTATTTT
d_call: -
clone_size: -
j_call: TRBJ2-3
v_call: TRBV11-2

cdr3_aa: CASSLEAGGTEAFF
cdr3_nt: TGTGCCAGCAGCTTAGAGGCAGGGGGCACTGAAGCTTTCTTT
d_call: TRBD1
clone_size: -
j_call: TRBJ1-1
v_call: TRBV7-9

cdr3_aa: CASSVQGSYNEQFF
cdr3_nt: TGTGCCAGCAGCGTACAGGGATCATACAATGAGCAGTTCTTC
d_call: -
clone_size: -
j_call: TRBJ2-1
v_call: TRBV9

cdr3_aa: CASTPGQSNTEAFF
cdr3_nt: TGTGCCAGCACTCCGGGACAGTCAAACACTGAAGCTTTCTTT
d_call: TRBD1
clone_size: -
j_call: TRBJ1-1
v_call: TRBV19

cdr3_aa: CASSLGGTRGEQYF
cdr3_nt: TGTGCCAGCAGCTTAGGCGGGACCAGGGGGGAGCAGTACTTC
d_call: -
clone_size: -
j_call: TRBJ2-7
v_call: TRBV5-4

cdr3_aa: CASSSVLLAKNIQYF
cdr3_nt: TGTGCCAGCAGCTCGGTACTTCTAGCCAAAAACATTCAGTACTTC
d_call: -
clone_size: -
j_call: TRBJ2-4
v_call: TRBV13

cdr3_aa: CASSQDLAGAYNEQFF
cdr3_nt: TGTGCCAGCAGCCAAGACCTAGCGGGGGCCTACAATGAGCAGTTCTTC
d_call: TRBD2
clone_size: -
j_call: TRBJ2-1
v_call: TRBV4-2

cdr3_aa: CAWTSVNTGELFF
cdr3_nt: TGTGCCTGGACTAGCGTGAACACCGGGGAGCTGTTTTTT
d_call: -
clone_size: -
j_call: TRBJ2-2
v_call: TRBV30

cdr3_aa: CASSPGGYNQPQHF
cdr3_nt: TGTGCCAGCTCACCAGGGGGGTACAATCAGCCCCAGCATTTT
d_call: -
clone_size: -
j_call: TRBJ1-5
v_call: TRBV18

cdr3_aa: CASSMGTSGRTTYEQYF
cdr3_nt: TGTGCCAGCAGCATGGGAACTAGCGGGAGGACCACCTACGAGCAGTACTTC
d_call: TRBD2
clone_size: -
j_call: TRBJ2-7
v_call: TRBV9

cdr3_aa: CASSLAGTGNTGELFF
cdr3_nt: TGCGCCAGCAGCTTGGCCGGGACAGGGAACACCGGGGAGCTGTTTTTT
d_call: TRBD1
clone_size: -
j_call: TRBJ2-2
v_call: TRBV5-1

cdr3_aa: CASSDRTGGPYNEQFF
cdr3_nt: TGTGCCAGCAGTGACCGGACAGGGGGACCCTACAATGAGCAGTTCTTC
d_call: TRBD1
clone_size: once
j_call: TRBJ2-1
v_call: TRBV25-1

cdr3_aa: CASSLDSYPGYTF
cdr3_nt: TGTGCCAGCAGCTTAGACAGCTATCCAGGCTACACCTTC
d_call: -
clone_size: -
j_call: TRBJ1-2
v_call: TRBV7-9

cdr3_aa: CASSTRPTRTDTQYF
cdr3_nt: TGTGCCAGCAGTACGCGCCCCACCCGCACAGATACGCAGTATTTT
d_call: -
clone_size: once
j_call: TRBJ2-3
v_call: TRBV27

cdr3_aa: CASTLVRCEQYF
cdr3_nt: TGTGCCAGCACCCTAGTCCGGTGCGAGCAGTACTTC
d_call: -
clone_size: -
j_call: TRBJ2-7
v_call: TRBV2

cdr3_aa: CASSYIIAADSYEQYF
cdr3_nt: TGTGCCAGCAGTTATATTATCGCGGCAGACTCCTACGAGCAGTACTTC
d_call: -
clone_size: -
j_call: TRBJ2-7
v_call: TRBV6-6

cdr3_aa: CASSQEPRADTEAFF
cdr3_nt: TGTGCCAGCAGCCAAGAGCCCAGGGCAGACACTGAAGCTTTCTTT
d_call: -
clone_size: -
j_call: TRBJ1-1
v_call: TRBV4-2

cdr3_aa: CAWSVGQRGIDTQYF
cdr3_nt: TGTGCCTGGAGTGTAGGTCAAAGGGGAATAGATACGCAGTATTTT
d_call: -
clone_size: -
j_call: TRBJ2-3
v_call: TRBV30

cdr3_aa: CATEKREAYEQYF
cdr3_nt: TGCGCCACCGAAAAGCGGGAGGCCTACGAGCAGTACTTC
d_call: TRBD2
clone_size: -
j_call: TRBJ2-7
v_call: TRBV10-2

cdr3_aa: CAISESAARANTGELFF
cdr3_nt: TGTGCCATCAGTGAGTCGGCCGCCAGGGCCAACACCGGGGAGCTGTTTTTT
d_call: -
clone_size: few
j_call: TRBJ2-2
v_call: TRBV10-3

cdr3_aa: CASRATSAADTQYF
cdr3_nt: TGTGCCAGTAGAGCGACCTCCGCCGCAGATACGCAGTATTTT
d_call: -
clone_size: -
j_call: TRBJ2-3
v_call: TRBV19

cdr3_aa: CASSSRQGEQHF
cdr3_nt: TGTGCCAGTAGTTCCCGACAGGGCGAACAGCATTTT
d_call: TRBD1
clone_size: -
j_call: TRBJ1-5
v_call: TRBV19

cdr3_aa: CASSPPDRETQYF
cdr3_nt: TGTGCCAGCTCACCACCTGACAGAGAGACCCAGTACTTC
d_call: -
clone_size: few
j_call: TRBJ2-5
v_call: TRBV18

cdr3_aa: CASSEAGDAYGYTF
cdr3_nt: TGTGCCAGCAGTGAAGCTGGAGATGCCTATGGCTACACCTTC
d_call: -
clone_size: -
j_call: TRBJ1-2
v_call: TRBV6-1

cdr3_aa: CASSGGGAGSSGANVLTF
cdr3_nt: TGTGCCAGCAGCGGGGGGGGTGCCGGGTCCTCTGGGGCCAACGTCCTGACTTTC
d_call: TRBD2
clone_size: -
j_call: TRBJ2-6
v_call: TRBV7-9

cdr3_aa: CASRNTGLQGRYSPLHF
cdr3_nt: TGTGCCAGCAGGAACACAGGGCTACAGGGGAGGTACTCACCCCTCCACTTT
d_call: TRBD1
clone_size: few
j_call: TRBJ1-6
v_call: TRBV7-2